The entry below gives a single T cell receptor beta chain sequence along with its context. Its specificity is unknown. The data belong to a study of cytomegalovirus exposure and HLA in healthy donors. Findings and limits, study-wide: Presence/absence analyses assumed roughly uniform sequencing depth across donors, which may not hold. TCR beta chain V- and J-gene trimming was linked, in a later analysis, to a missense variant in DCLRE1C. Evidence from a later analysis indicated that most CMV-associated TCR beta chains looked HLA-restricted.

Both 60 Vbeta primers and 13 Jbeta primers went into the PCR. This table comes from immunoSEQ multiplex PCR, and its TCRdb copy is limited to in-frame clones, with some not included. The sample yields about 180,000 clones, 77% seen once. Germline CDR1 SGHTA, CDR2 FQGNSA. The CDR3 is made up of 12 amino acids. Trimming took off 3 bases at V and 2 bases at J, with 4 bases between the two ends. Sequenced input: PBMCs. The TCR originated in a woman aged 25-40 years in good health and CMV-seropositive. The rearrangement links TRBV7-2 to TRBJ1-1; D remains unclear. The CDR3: CASSFKNTEAFF. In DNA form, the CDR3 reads TGTGCCAGCAGCTTTAAAAACACTGAAGCTTTCTTT.